These 13 T cell receptor beta chains came from one sample sequenced in a study of tissue T cells after allogeneic stem cell transplantation. Generated by immunoSEQ multiplex PCR, the TCRdb table keeps only in-frame clones and is missing some. This table holds under 4,000 clones, roughly 50% found once. Described time point: mouse harvest day 7 after allogeneic transplant. Each mouse received 10^7 T-cell-depleted marrow cells plus 10^6 splenic CD5+ T cells by tail vein. The sample comprised lymph node tissue. The receptors derive from a female BALB/c mouse given C57BL/6 T cells with graft-versus-host disease after an allogeneic hematopoietic cell transplant.

Regarding this clone: Mouse gene names apply. Read sequence stops 1 residue before the CDR3 end, and the germline J gene provides the missing end. The genes are TRBV3 and TRBJ2-5; 11 nucleotides match TRBD2. CDR3 length: 15 residues. After removal of 5 bases from V and 3 bases from J, the junction contained 4 bases not matched to a gene. Germline CDR1 SNHLY, CDR2 FYNGKV (reference sequence). This CDR3 is CASSHGTGGQDTQYF. The part of the CDR3 DNA that was read is TGTGCCAGCAGCCACGGGACTGGGGGACAAGACACCCAGTAC. The complete variable domain, with remaining parts taken from reference TRBV3 and TRBJ2-5, reads GPKVLQIPSHQIIDMGQMVTLNCDPVSNHLYFYWYKQILGQQMEFLVNFYNGKVMEKSKLFKDQFSVERPDGSYFTLKIQPTALEDSAVYFCASSHGTGGQDTQYFGPGTRLLVL.

Concerning this clone: Gene names refer to mouse genes. The read ends 1 residue before the CDR3 terminus; that terminus is restored from the germline J gene. The chain uses TRBV16 and TRBJ2-1; TRBD2 matches at 7 bases. The germline V gene has CDR1 SGHSA and CDR2 FRNQAP. This CDR3 is 15 amino acids long. The junction had 3 bases not matched to a gene; V was cut back by 1 base and J by 3 bases. The CDR3 is CASSLVGGTYAEQFF. The sequenced CDR3 bases are TGTGCAAGCAGCTTAGTGGGGGGTACCTATGCTGAGCAGTTC.

A note on this clone: The gene names here belong to mouse. The read is 1 residue too short to cover the CDR3 end, so that end is filled in from the germline J gene. This chain links TRBV15 with TRBJ2-5, with D possibly matching TRBD2 (6 bases). CDR3 length equals 12 residues. Germline V gene lookup returns CDR1 SGHND and CDR2 FRSKSL. The V end lost 4 bases, the J end lost 6 bases, and 8 bases lay between the germline ends. The CDR3 here is CASSSGGDTQYF. The DNA read from the CDR3 is TGTGCCAGCAGTTCGGGGGGTGACACCCAGTAC.

Relative to its sample, this clone is large (0.1 to 1%). The genes and germline here are from mouse. The CDR3 end falls 1 residue outside the read, so it is completed with the germline J gene. The chain is built from TRBV16 and TRBJ2-7; D possibly uses TRBD1 or TRBD2 (5 bases each). Germline V gene lookup returns CDR1 SGHSA and CDR2 FRNQAP. This CDR3 has 12 amino acids. V lost 4 bases, J lost 3 bases, and 7 bases lay in between. The CDR3 bases that were read are TGTGCAAGCAGCTGGGGCTTCTATGAACAGTAC. Its translation is CASSWGFYEQY. The whole CDR3 sequence is CASSWGFYEQYF.

This clone is labeled as large (0.1 to 1%). Gene names refer to mouse genes. CDR3 region: CASSIGTGYEQYF. Incomplete CDR3 DNA: TGTGCCAGCAGTATAGGGACAGGGTATGAACAGTAC. V gene TRBV19 combines with J gene TRBJ2-7; 8 bases agree with TRBD1. The read is 1 residue too short to cover the CDR3 end, so that end is filled in from the germline J gene. The J segment lost 4 bases and the V segment lost 0 bases, leaving 0 bases of the junction unmatched. This CDR3 has 13 residues. Germline V CDR1 and CDR2: FNHDT, SITEND (reference sequence).

In the case of this clone: Any gene name here is a mouse gene name. The read ends 1 residue before the CDR3 terminus; that terminus is restored from the germline J gene. The same CDR3 can be traced to other DNA sequences in this sample. V usage is TRBV26 and J usage is TRBJ2-4; D is unresolved. Germline-derived CDR1 and CDR2 are KGHPV and FQNQEV (reference sequence). This CDR3 has 13 amino acids. V dropped 0 bases and J dropped 0 bases, with 1 base sitting between them. This CDR3 reads CASSLSSQNTLYF. The sequenced CDR3 bases are TGTGCCAGCAGTCTGTCTAGTCAAAACACCTTGTAC.

There are a few counts of this clone. The gene symbols are mouse symbols. The read halts 1 residue ahead of the CDR3 end, with the missing end drawn from the germline J gene. This chain uses TRBV20 with TRBJ2-1, with D perhaps TRBD2 (6 bases). Trimming pared 0 bases from V and 3 bases from J, leaving 6 bases between. This CDR3 has 13 amino acids. CDR1 is GFQATS and CDR2 is STVNSAI in the germline V gene. CDR3 loop: CGARDWGYAEQFF. The CDR3 DNA, read in part, is TGTGGTGCTAGGGACTGGGGCTATGCTGAGCAGTTC.

Comment on this clone: Gene and germline names: mouse. The CDR3 extends 1 residue past the end of the read, so its final part is completed from the germline J gene. The rearrangement uses TRBV26 and TRBJ2-5; a weak D match, TRBD1 (6 bases). V shed 3 bases and J shed 6 bases, with 7 bases lying between them. The CDR3 has 12 residues. The germline V gene has CDR1 KGHPV and CDR2 FQNQEV (reference sequence). CDR3 bases read: TGTGCCAGCAGTCTCCAGGGGGACACCCAGTAC. Protein product: CASSLQGDTQY. The full CDR3 sequence reads CASSLQGDTQYF.

Notes on this clone: The genes are named according to mouse. The sequenced fragment ends 1 residue before the CDR3 boundary, so the rest is inferred from the germline J gene. This chain joins TRBV12-1 and TRBJ2-2, with a weak D call TRBD2 (6 bases). V shed 4 bases and J shed 0 bases, with 11 bases lying between them. Germline CDR1 is SGHSN and CDR2 is HYEKVE. This CDR3 is built from 15 residues. The CDR3 loop reads CASSRWGTNTGQLYF. The CDR3 DNA, read in part, is TGTGCCAGCTCCCGATGGGGGACAAACACCGGGCAGCTCTAC.

This clone was counted a single time. Germline and genes: mouse. The CDR3 end falls 1 residue outside the read, so it is completed with the germline J gene. This chain links TRBV15 with TRBJ1-1; no clear D. Looked up from germline, CDR1 is SGHND and CDR2 is FRSKSL. V lost 3 bases to trimming and J lost 0 bases, with 5 bases between them. The length of the CDR3 is 13 residues. The CDR3 reads CASSFSANTEVFF. The sequenced CDR3 bases are TGTGCCAGCAGTTTTAGTGCAAACACAGAAGTCTTC.

This clone has more than one count but fewer than ten. Gene names denote mouse genes. The CDR3 end lies 1 residue beyond the end of the read and is filled in from the germline J gene. The rearrangement uses TRBV4 and TRBJ2-4; the match to TRBD2 covers 7 bases. The V segment lost 5 bases and the J segment 0 bases; nucleotides outside the gene matches: 5. Germline V lookup: CDR1 LGHDT, CDR2 YNNKQL (reference sequence). The CDR3 is 15 amino acids. Here the CDR3 reads CASSIGGGSQNTLYF. The CDR3 bases that were read are TGTGCCAGCAGCATCGGGGGGGGAAGTCAAAACACCTTGTAC.

Only a few counts were recorded for this clone. Gene names follow the mouse nomenclature. The CDR3 is cut off 1 residue early in the read; its end comes from the germline J gene. V usage is TRBV3 and J usage is TRBJ1-1, with D tentatively TRBD1 (6 bases). The V end was cut by 4 bases, the J end by 4 bases, with 16 bases between. The CDR3 contains 15 residues. Germline CDR1 SNHLY, CDR2 FYNGKV (reference sequence). This chain's CDR3 is CASSSLGGGRTEVFF. The part of the CDR3 DNA that was read is TGTGCCAGCAGCTCCCTGGGGGGGGGCCGCACAGAAGTCTTC.

As to this clone: Mouse germline and gene names are used. The read ends 1 residue shy of where the CDR3 ends; the end is completed using the germline J gene. The V call is TRBV26, the J call TRBJ2-5; TRBD1 agrees at 9 bases. With 6 bases clipped from V and 7 bases from J, the junction kept 5 bases outside the gene matches. This CDR3 region has 13 residues. Germline CDR1 reads KGHPV; CDR2 reads FQNQEV (reference sequence). The sequenced part of the CDR3 DNA is TGTGCCAGCAGCCGGGGACAGGGTCACACCCAGTAC. Translation: CASSRGQGHTQY. The CDR3 reads in full as CASSRGQGHTQYF. Full variable domain (remainder filled in from reference TRBV26 and TRBJ2-5): NSKVIQTPRYLVKGQGQKAKMRCIPEKGHPVVFWYQQNKNNEFKFLINFQNQEVLQQIDMTEKRFSAECPSNSPCSLEIQSSEAGDSALYLCASSRGQGHTQYFGPGTRLLVL.